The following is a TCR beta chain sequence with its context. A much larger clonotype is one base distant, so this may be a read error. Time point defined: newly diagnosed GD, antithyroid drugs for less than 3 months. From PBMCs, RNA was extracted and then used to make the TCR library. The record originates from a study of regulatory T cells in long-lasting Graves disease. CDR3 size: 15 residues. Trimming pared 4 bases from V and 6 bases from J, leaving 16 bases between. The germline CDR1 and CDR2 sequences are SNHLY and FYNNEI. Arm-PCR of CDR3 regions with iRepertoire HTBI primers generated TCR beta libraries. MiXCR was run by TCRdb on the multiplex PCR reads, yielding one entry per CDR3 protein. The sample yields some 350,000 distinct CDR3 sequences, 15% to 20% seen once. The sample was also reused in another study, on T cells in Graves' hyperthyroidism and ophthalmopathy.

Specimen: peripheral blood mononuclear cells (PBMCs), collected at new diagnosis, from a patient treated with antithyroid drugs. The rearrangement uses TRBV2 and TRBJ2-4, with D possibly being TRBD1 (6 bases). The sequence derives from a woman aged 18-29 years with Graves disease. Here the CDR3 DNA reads TGTGCCAGCAGTGGAGCCACAGGGCTCCTAAACATTCAGTACTTC. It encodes CASSGATGLLNIQYF.